The 14 T cell receptor beta chains below come from one sample, sequenced in a study of blood T cell repertoires in COVID-19. Method: immunoSEQ multiplex PCR; TCRdb's copy keeps in-frame clones and lacks some. This table has fewer than 130,000 clones, more than 70% appearing once. The specimen was peripheral blood. The receptors shown here come from a woman between 50 and 59 years old with acute or convalescent COVID-19.

The V gene is TRBV5-8, the J gene TRBJ1-3, with 8 positions matching TRBD1. Germline V CDR1 and CDR2: SGHTS, YDEGEE. There are 14 residues in the CDR3. V shed 5 bases and J 2 bases; nucleotides not matched to a gene: 3. CDR3 sequence (DNA): TGTGCCAGCAGGCTCAGGGGGCCTGGAAACACCATATATTTT. Protein sequence: CASRLRGPGNTIYF.

J is TRBJ1-1 and V is TRBV6-4; D might be TRBD1 (5 bases). Trimming left V 5 bases short and J 8 bases short, with 15 bases between. Per the germline V gene, CDR1 is MRHNA and CDR2 is SNTAGT. The CDR3 totals 13 residues. CDR3 nucleotides: TGTGCCAGCAGTATCCGCGGGGGGGACGAAGCTTTCTTT. Translated, it gives CASSIRGGDEAFF.

The gene calls are TRBV5-1 and TRBJ2-1, with 12 bases fitting TRBD2. V shed 4 bases, J shed 7 bases, and the junction held 6 bases outside the gene matches. CDR1 SGHRS and CDR2 YFSETQ come from the germline V gene. The CDR3 runs 15 residues. CDR3 sequence reads: CASSDGLAGRNEQFF. CDR3 bases: TGCGCCAGCAGCGACGGACTAGCGGGGAGAAATGAGCAGTTCTTC.

This rearrangement joins TRBV5-1 to TRBJ2-1; D gene unclear. The V end lost 0 bases, the J end lost 2 bases, and 9 bases lay between the germline ends. CDR1 is SGHRS, CDR2 YFSETQ, per germline. This CDR3 is built from 15 residues. CDR3 in DNA: TGCGCCAGCAGCTTGGGCTCAGTCGCCTACAATGAGCAGTTCTTC. Protein: CASSLGSVAYNEQFF.

The rearrangement joins TRBV12-3 or TRBV12-4 to TRBJ2-1; possible D gene TRBD2, 5 bases. The V gene lost 7 bases and the J gene lost 10 bases, with 11 bases spanning the gap. This CDR3 is 11 amino acids long. The chain's CDR3 is CASKRSREQFF. The CDR3, as DNA: TGTGCCAGCAAGCGGTCTCGGGAGCAGTTCTTC.

This clone has more than one count but fewer than ten. V usage is TRBV18 and J usage is TRBJ1-5, with D unclear. With 3 bases removed from V and 3 bases from J, the gap between germline ends came to 3 bases. CDR3 length: 12 residues. Germline V gives CDR1 KGHSH, CDR2 LQKENI. CDR3 DNA sequence: TGTGCCAGCTCACCCTTCAATCAGCCCCAGCATTTT. Translating gives CASSPFNQPQHF.

This chain joins TRBV5-6 and TRBJ2-1, with D perhaps matching TRBD1 (5 bases). CDR1 is SGHDT, CDR2 YYEEEE, per germline. The CDR3 has 17 amino acids. V dropped 5 bases and J dropped 6 bases, with 24 bases sitting between them. CDR3 protein: CASRKLQDTLKGNEQFF. The CDR3 coding sequence is TGTGCCAGCAGAAAACTACAGGATACTCTAAAAGGCAATGAGCAGTTCTTC.

The chain joins TRBV6-9 to TRBJ1-1, with TRBD1 matching 7 bases. The J segment lost 2 bases and the V segment lost 4 bases, leaving 4 bases of the junction unmatched. This CDR3 is 14 amino acids long. Germline V gene data show CDR1 as MNHGY and CDR2 as SVAAGI. CDR3 coding DNA: TGTGCCAGCAGTTTCGGACAGGTCAACACTGAAGCTTTCTTT. It specifies CASSFGQVNTEAFF.

The gene calls are TRBV9 and TRBJ2-2; TRBD1 agrees at 9 bases. V trimming: 1 base; J trimming: 6 bases; junction bases outside the gene matches: 13. The CDR3 consists of 18 residues. CDR1 SGDLS and CDR2 YYNGEE come from the germline V gene. As DNA, the CDR3 is TGTGCCAGCAGCGTAATCTCTACTGGACAGGGGAATGCCGGGGAGCTGTTTTTT. As protein: CASSVISTGQGNAGELFF.

This CDR3 is CASSRDSGSQYF. The CDR3 region has the DNA TGTGCCAGCAGTCGGGACAGCGGGAGCCAGTACTTC. This chain connects TRBV2 to TRBJ2-5, with a tentative D call TRBD2 (8 bases). The CDR3 has 12 amino acids. Germline CDR1 SNHLY, CDR2 FYNNEI. Trimming took off 5 bases at V and 10 bases at J, with 14 bases between the two ends.

A single count supports this clone. This chain links TRBV7-9 with TRBJ1-4, with TRBD1 as a possible D gene (6 bases). Per the germline V gene, CDR1 is SEHNR and CDR2 is FQNEAQ (reference sequence). The CDR3 is 14 residues long. V lost 8 bases to trimming and J lost 3 bases, with 13 bases between them. CDR3 protein: CASGQGSPNEKLFF. CDR3 sequence (DNA): TGTGCCAGCGGTCAGGGGTCTCCTAATGAAAAACTGTTTTTT.

The chain combines TRBV19 with TRBJ2-2; 7 positions agree with TRBD1. This CDR3 region has 15 residues. With 10 bases clipped from V and 4 bases from J, the junction kept 12 bases outside the gene matches. Looked up from germline, CDR1 is LNHDA and CDR2 is SQIVND (reference sequence). This CDR3 is CATSEQGVSTGELFF. The CDR3 nucleotides are TGTGCCACCTCGGAGCAGGGGGTTTCCACCGGGGAGCTGTTTTTT.

V is TRBV6-5 and J is TRBJ1-1, with 7 bases identical to TRBD1. This CDR3 contains 15 residues. The J segment lost 8 bases and the V segment lost 2 bases, leaving 11 bases of the junction unmatched. Germline V lookup: CDR1 MNHEY, CDR2 SVGAGI. As DNA, the CDR3 is TGTGCCAGCAGTTACGAACCAGGGGGACTTCGCGAAGCTTTCTTT. Its translation: CASSYEPGGLREAFF.

This clone was counted once. The same CDR3 can be traced to other DNA sequences in this sample. This chain links TRBV6-5 with TRBJ1-1; D ambiguous. The germline V and J ends were trimmed by 0 bases and 5 bases, with 7 bases remaining between them. The CDR3 has 13 residues. CDR1 and CDR2 from the germline V gene are MNHEY and SVGAGI. For the CDR3, the DNA is TGTGCCAGCAGTTACTCGGGAGGGACTGAAGCTTTCTTT. Its translation is CASSYSGGTEAFF.